The clone carrying this TCR beta chain was counted a single time. Its matching antigen is unknown. This record belongs to a study of cytomegalovirus exposure and HLA in healthy donors. Study findings and constraints: Roughly uniform sequencing depth across donors was assumed, possibly incorrectly. HLA alleles were associated with fewer than 20,000 TCR beta sequences in a later analysis at 0.05 false discovery rate. Certain indistinguishable V segments, among them TRBV6-2 and TRBV6-3, were excluded.

13 Jbeta primers and 60 Vbeta primers were used for the PCR. Using immunoSEQ multiplex PCR, the repertoire was profiled, and TCRdb retains in-frame clones only, with some absent. The sample consists of 180,000 or so clones, around 75% of them appearing once. Germline CDR1 GTSNPN, CDR2 SVGIG (reference sequence). The V gene lost 5 bases and the J gene lost 10 bases, with 17 bases spanning the gap. CDR3 length: 13 residues. All donors participated as healthy donors of bone marrow. V gene TRBV30 combines with J gene TRBJ1-4; a weak D match, TRBD1 (5 bases). The sequence was collected from a woman aged 40-49 years in good health and CMV-seropositive. The sequencing input was PBMCs. The chain's CDR3 is CAWGPGQVRKLFF. The CDR3, as DNA: TGTGCCTGGGGTCCAGGGCAGGTCCGAAAACTGTTTTTT.